This T cell receptor beta chain is from a study of cytomegalovirus exposure and HLA in healthy donors. The CDR3 contains 15 residues. Germline CDR1 and CDR2: MGHRA and YSYEKL. J was trimmed by 0 bases and V by 4 bases; bases with no gene match: 2. Primers for the PCR totalled 60 Vbeta and 13 Jbeta. Sequencing was performed with immunoSEQ multiplex PCR; in TCRdb, only in-frame clones are kept and a portion is missing. The data show 130,000 or so clones, more than 60% seen once. Sequencing was done on a sample of PBMCs. The TCR sequence derives from a man aged 35-49 years in good health and CMV-seronegative. The chain recombines TRBV4-1 with TRBJ2-5; 10 positions agree with TRBD1. CDR3 loop: CASSPGQGYQETQYF. The CDR3 nucleotides are TGCGCCAGCAGCCCGGGACAGGGGTACCAAGAGACCCAGTACTTC.